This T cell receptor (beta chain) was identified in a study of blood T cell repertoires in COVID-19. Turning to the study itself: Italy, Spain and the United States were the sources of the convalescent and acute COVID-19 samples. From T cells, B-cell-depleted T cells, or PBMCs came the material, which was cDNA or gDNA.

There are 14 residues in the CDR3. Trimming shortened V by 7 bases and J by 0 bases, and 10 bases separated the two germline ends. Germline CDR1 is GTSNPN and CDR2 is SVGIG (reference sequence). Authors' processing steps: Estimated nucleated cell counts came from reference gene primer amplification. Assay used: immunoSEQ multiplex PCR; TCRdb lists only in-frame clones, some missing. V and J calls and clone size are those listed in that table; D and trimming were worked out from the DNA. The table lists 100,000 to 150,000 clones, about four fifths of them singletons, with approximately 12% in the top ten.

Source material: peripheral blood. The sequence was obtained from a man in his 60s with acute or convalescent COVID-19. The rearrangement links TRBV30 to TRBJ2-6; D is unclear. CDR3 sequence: CASAVLSGANVLTF. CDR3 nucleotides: TGTGCCTCCGCGGTCCTCTCTGGGGCCAACGTCCTGACTTTC.